Presented here are 10 T cell receptor beta chains from one specimen sequenced in a study of vaccination and CD4 T cells after COVID-19. Treatment denoted: approximately nine-day PBMC culture with coronavirus spike peptide pools or control peptides (ViraFEST assay). At the Johns Hopkins FTIC core, DNA taken from cultured CD4+ T cells was sequenced by way of the Oncomine TCR Beta short-read assay. TCRdb reanalysed the PCR reads using MiXCR and keeps one entry per CDR3 protein. The sample includes fewer than 15,000 distinct CDR3 sequences, under 35% seen only once; the top ten take 13%. The antigens for these receptors are not known. Sequencing used CD4+ T cells from blood, cultured in vitro, obtained after SARS-CoV-2 vaccination. The receptors originated from a human donor who had recovered from COVID-19.

The sample holds a few counts of this clonotype. The chain joins TRBV15 to TRBJ1-5; D ambiguous. Trimming removed 0 bases from V and 3 bases from J, with 9 bases in between. Germline CDR1 LNHNV, CDR2 YYDKDF (reference sequence). The CDR3 length is 15 residues. The CDR3 protein is CATSREITLNQPQHF. For the CDR3, the DNA is TGTGCCACCAGCAGAGAAATAACCCTCAATCAGCCCCAGCATTTT. The full variable domain, rest sourced from reference TRBV15 and TRBJ1-5, is DAMVIQNPRYQVTQFGKPVTLSCSQTLNHNVMYWYQQKSSQAPKLLFHYYDKDFNNEADTPDNFQSRRPNTSFCFLDIRSPGLGDTAMYLCATSREITLNQPQHFGDGTRLSIL.

The chain is built from TRBV4-3 and TRBJ2-2; 9 bases line up with TRBD2. This CDR3 has 17 amino acids. Germline trimming cut 0 bases from V and 7 bases from J; bases unmatched to any gene: 9. Germline CDR1 and CDR2: LGHNA and YSLEER. In DNA form, the CDR3 reads TGCGCCAGCAGCCAAGATATCGGCGGGAGGGCTGGCGGGGAGCTGTTTTTT. It encodes CASSQDIGGRAGGELFF.

This chain links TRBV15 with TRBJ1-5; D gene unclear. Germline V gene lookup returns CDR1 LNHNV and CDR2 YYDKDF (reference sequence). The CDR3 is made up of 13 amino acids. With 7 bases removed from V and 2 bases from J, the gap between germline ends came to 9 bases. Here the CDR3 DNA reads TGTGCCACCACCCCGGCGGGCAATCAGCCCCAGCATTTT. This codes for CATTPAGNQPQHF.

In nucleotides, the CDR3 is TGTGCCACCTCATGGGGACAGGTGAACACCGGGGAGCTGTTTTTT. Translation: CATSWGQVNTGELFF. The chain links TRBV6-2 or TRBV6-3 to TRBJ2-2; 8 bases agree with TRBD1. The CDR3 totals 15 residues. The V gene end was trimmed by 10 bases and the J gene end by 1 base; junction bases not matched to a gene: 8. CDR1 and CDR2 (germline): MNHEY, SVGEGT.

This clonotype is classed as medium-sized. V is TRBV19 and J is TRBJ1-1, with 7 nucleotides matching TRBD1. V was pared by 4 bases and J by 4 bases, with 6 bases of the junction left unmatched. The CDR3 has 14 amino acids. Looked up from germline, CDR1 is LNHDA and CDR2 is SQIVND (reference sequence). CDR3 amino acids: CASSSDRAGTEAFF. The CDR3, as DNA: TGTGCCAGTAGTAGCGACAGGGCTGGCACTGAAGCTTTCTTT. The full variable domain, with the rest looked up from reference TRBV19 and TRBJ1-1, is DGGITQSPKYLFRKEGQNVTLSCEQNLNHDAMYWYRQDPGQGLRLIYYSQIVNDFQKGDIAEGYSVSREKKESFPLTVTSAQKNPTAFYLCASSSDRAGTEAFFGQGTRLTVV.

The V gene is TRBV5-1, the J gene TRBJ1-1, with D unresolved. The germline V gene has CDR1 SGHRS and CDR2 YFSETQ. This CDR3 contains 15 residues. V was cut by 4 bases and J by 10 bases, with 23 bases left in between. As DNA, the CDR3 is TGCGCCAGCAGCGACCCCGGCAGGAACCTTTTGGGAGCTTTCTTT. This codes for CASSDPGRNLLGAFF.

The rearrangement links TRBV20-1 to TRBJ1-1, with D tentatively TRBD1 (6 bases). Trimming stripped 0 bases from V and 11 bases from J, with 22 bases between. The germline CDR1 and CDR2 sequences are DFQATT and SNEGSKA (reference sequence). There are 15 residues in the CDR3. Here the CDR3 DNA reads TGCAGTGCTAGAGATTCTCCCAGGGGTGGTTTTAGGGCTTTCTTT. It encodes CSARDSPRGGFRAFF.

In its sample, this clonotype ranks as medium-sized. The rearrangement uses TRBV20-1 and TRBJ1-5; D remains unclear. The CDR3 sequence is 13 residues long. Between the trimmed V and J ends, which lost 1 base and 4 bases, there was a span of 8 bases. The germline CDR1 and CDR2 sequences are DFQATT and SNEGSKA (reference sequence). Here the CDR3 reads CSARGLGNQPQHF. The DNA for the CDR3 is TGCAGTGCTAGAGGGTTGGGAAATCAGCCCCAGCATTTT.

The V call is TRBV20-1, the J call TRBJ2-2; maybe TRBD1 (5 bases). There are 16 residues in the CDR3. Germline V gene data show CDR1 as DFQATT and CDR2 as SNEGSKA (reference sequence). Trimming shortened V by 6 bases and J by 0 bases, and 17 bases separated the two germline ends. In DNA form, the CDR3 reads TGCAGTGCAAAGGGGTTTGCTAGAACGAACACCGGGGAGCTGTTTTTT. Protein product: CSAKGFARTNTGELFF.

The V and J genes are TRBV19 and TRBJ2-7; TRBD2 agrees at 8 bases. CDR1 LNHDA and CDR2 SQIVND come from the germline V gene (reference sequence). CDR3 length: 14 residues. V lost 4 bases and J lost 1; bases outside the gene matches: 3. The CDR3: CASSRLARSYEQYF. The CDR3 nucleotides are TGTGCCAGTAGTAGACTAGCGCGATCCTACGAGCAGTACTTC. The variable domain in full, completed from reference TRBV19 and TRBJ2-7, reads DGGITQSPKYLFRKEGQNVTLSCEQNLNHDAMYWYRQDPGQGLRLIYYSQIVNDFQKGDIAEGYSVSREKKESFPLTVTSAQKNPTAFYLCASSRLARSYEQYFGPGTRLTVT.